The rows below give T cell receptor beta chains drawn from one sample of a study of CD8 T cells in ankylosing spondylitis. TCRdb re-called the 5' RACE reads with MiXCR, one entry per CDR3 protein. The table shows about 340,000 distinct CDR3 sequences, with about 15% occurring only once. Sequencing was done on a sample of blood, either unsorted or a sorted T cell fraction (not recorded which). Receptors originate from a male donor with ankylosing spondylitis or in good health (not recorded which). The CDR3 runs from the conserved cysteine through the conserved F or W. The D gene is left open where the match is weak. Expanded clones are given a class, and other clones once, few, many or no size at all.

j_call	d_call	clone_size	v_call	cdr3_aa	cdr3_nt
TRBJ2-3	TRBD2	many	TRBV7-9	CASARTSIITDTQYF	TGTGCCAGCGCTCGGACTAGCATAATCACAGATACGCAGTATTTT
TRBJ2-2	.	few	TRBV12-3/TRBV12-4	CASSPGIAATGELFF	TGTGCCAGCAGTCCCGGGATAGCGGCTACCGGGGAGCTGTTTTTT
TRBJ1-3	.	few	TRBV5-1	CASSLIERRAGNTIYF	TGCGCCAGCAGCTTAATCGAGCGACGGGCTGGAAACACCATATATTTT
TRBJ2-5	.	.	TRBV4-1	CASSQDGTGIQETQYF	TGCGCCAGCAGCCAAGATGGCACGGGGATACAAGAGACCCAGTACTTC
TRBJ2-5	TRBD1	few	TRBV5-1	CASSSGTGGYQETQYF	TGCGCCAGCAGCTCTGGGACAGGGGGCTACCAAGAGACCCAGTACTTC
TRBJ2-5	.	.	TRBV7-2	CASGPGHGGETQYF	TGTGCCAGCGGGCCGGGACACGGAGGGGAGACCCAGTACTTC
TRBJ2-2	.	.	TRBV7-8	CASSLSNRDTGELFF	TGTGCCAGCAGCTTATCCAACAGAGACACCGGGGAGCTGTTTTTT
TRBJ2-3	.	many	TRBV28	CASRGGDTQYF	TGTGCCAGCAGAGGTGGGGATACGCAGTATTTT
TRBJ2-1	.	few	TRBV4-1	CASSQTPSRGYNEQFF	TGCGCCAGCAGCCAGACACCCTCTAGGGGCTACAATGAGCAGTTCTTC
TRBJ2-1	TRBD1	.	TRBV20-1	CSASTGTGKYNEQFF	TGCAGTGCTAGTACCGGGACAGGGAAATACAATGAGCAGTTCTTC
TRBJ2-5	.	once	TRBV5-1	CASTPNEETQYF	TGCGCCAGCACCCCGAACGAAGAGACCCAGTACTTC
TRBJ1-1	TRBD1	.	TRBV5-1	CASSLRPGGTEAFF	TGCGCCAGCAGCTTACGTCCAGGGGGCACTGAAGCTTTCTTT
TRBJ2-3	TRBD2	many	TRBV12-3/TRBV12-4	CASSLRGVTDTQYF	TGTGCCAGCAGTCTCCGGGGGGTCACAGATACGCAGTATTTT
TRBJ2-1	.	.	TRBV27	CASSSPRWGSSYNEQFF	TGTGCCAGCAGTTCCCCTCGGTGGGGTAGCTCCTACAATGAGCAGTTCTTC
TRBJ1-2	.	.	TRBV5-1	CASSERAKNYGYTF	TGCGCCAGCAGCGAAAGGGCCAAGAACTATGGCTACACCTTC
TRBJ2-5	.	few	TRBV15	CATSYGGGGEETQYF	TGTGCCACCAGCTATGGAGGAGGGGGCGAAGAGACCCAGTACTTC
TRBJ2-5	TRBD2	few	TRBV3-1	CASSPLEAGGEETQYF	TGTGCCAGCAGCCCCCTCGAAGCGGGGGGCGAAGAGACCCAGTACTTC
TRBJ2-7	TRBD2	.	TRBV9	CASSVEGTNTYEQYF	TGTGCCAGCAGCGTAGAAGGGACTAACACCTACGAGCAGTACTTC
TRBJ1-6	TRBD1	.	TRBV6-1	CASRALTGQNSPLHF	TGTGCCAGCAGGGCCCTGACAGGGCAAAATTCACCCCTCCACTTT
TRBJ1-6	TRBD1	.	TRBV18	CASSPSDRGSPLHF	TGTGCCAGCTCACCAAGCGACAGGGGTTCACCCCTCCACTTT
TRBJ2-5	.	.	TRBV15	CATSRRQAETQYF	TGTGCCACCAGCAGGAGACAAGCAGAGACCCAGTACTTC
TRBJ1-1	.	.	TRBV7-9	CASSLEAGVEAFF	TGTGCCAGCAGCTTAGAGGCGGGGGTAGAGGCTTTCTTT
TRBJ1-1	TRBD1	few	TRBV10-3	CAISGTGGVTTEAFF	TGTGCCATCAGTGGGACAGGGGGGGTAACTACTGAAGCTTTCTTT
TRBJ2-2	TRBD1	few	TRBV3-1	CASSLRTGIAGELFF	TGTGCCAGCAGCCTCCGGACAGGGATTGCCGGGGAGCTGTTTTTT
TRBJ1-1	.	few	TRBV4-2	CASSRGDLNTEAFF	TGTGCCAGCAGCCGGGGCGACCTGAACACTGAAGCTTTCTTT
TRBJ2-1	.	.	TRBV20-1	CSARASYNEQFF	TGCAGTGCTAGGGCGTCCTACAATGAGCAGTTCTTC
TRBJ2-3	TRBD1	few	TRBV24-1	CATSEGGQDDTQYF	TGTGCCACCAGTGAAGGGGGACAGGACGATACGCAGTATTTT
TRBJ2-1	TRBD2	.	TRBV12-3/TRBV12-4	CASSLPWAGDNEQFF	TGTGCCAGCAGTCTCCCCTGGGCGGGGGACAATGAGCAGTTCTTC
TRBJ2-5	TRBD2	many	TRBV12-3/TRBV12-4	CASSRLAEYQETQYF	TGTGCCAGCAGTCGACTAGCGGAGTACCAAGAGACCCAGTACTTC
TRBJ2-3	TRBD1	few	TRBV6-1	CASRQLDRGNTQYF	TGTGCCAGCAGGCAACTGGACAGGGGGAATACGCAGTATTTT
TRBJ2-7	.	few	TRBV4-1	CASSQDRAVEQYF	TGCGCCAGCAGCCAAGATAGGGCCGTTGAGCAGTACTTC
TRBJ1-1	.	few	TRBV2	CASSWTKGDTEAFF	TGTGCCAGCAGTTGGACCAAAGGGGACACTGAAGCTTTCTTT
TRBJ2-5	TRBD1	.	TRBV29-1	CSVLGQGLETQYF	TGCAGCGTTTTGGGACAGGGGTTAGAGACCCAGTACTTC
TRBJ2-3	.	many	TRBV7-9	CADRTDTQYF	TGTGCCGACCGCACAGATACGCAGTATTTT
TRBJ1-2	.	.	TRBV27	CASSPTGSPLYGYTF	TGTGCCAGCAGTCCCACAGGGTCCCCGCTTTATGGCTACACCTTC
TRBJ1-5	TRBD1	.	TRBV20-1	CSARDPRQGASNQPQHF	TGCAGTGCTAGAGATCCACGTCAGGGGGCGAGCAATCAGCCCCAGCATTTT
TRBJ2-2	.	.	TRBV7-9	CASSFPTVTNTGELFF	TGTGCCAGCAGCTTTCCGACAGTTACGAACACCGGGGAGCTGTTTTTT
TRBJ2-7	.	.	TRBV7-2	CASSLDSYLYEQYF	TGTGCCAGCAGCTTGGACAGCTACCTCTACGAGCAGTACTTC
TRBJ2-1	TRBD1	.	TRBV12-3/TRBV12-4	CASSFRTGGMDEQFF	TGTGCCAGCAGTTTCAGGACAGGGGGTATGGATGAGCAGTTCTTC
TRBJ2-1	TRBD1	many	TRBV18	CASSPQGQGYNEQFF	TGTGCCAGCTCACCGCAAGGACAGGGTTACAATGAGCAGTTCTTC